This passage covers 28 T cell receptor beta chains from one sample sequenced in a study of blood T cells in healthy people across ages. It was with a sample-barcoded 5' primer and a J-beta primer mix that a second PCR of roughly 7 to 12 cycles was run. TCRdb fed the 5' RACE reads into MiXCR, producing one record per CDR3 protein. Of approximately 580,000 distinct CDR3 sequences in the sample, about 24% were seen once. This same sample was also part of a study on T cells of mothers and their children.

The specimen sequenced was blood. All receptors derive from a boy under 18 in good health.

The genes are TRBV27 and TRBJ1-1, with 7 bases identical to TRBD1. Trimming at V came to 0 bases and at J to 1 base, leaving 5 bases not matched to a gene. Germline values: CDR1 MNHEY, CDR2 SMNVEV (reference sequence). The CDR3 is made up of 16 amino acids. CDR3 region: CASSLSSQGGNTEAFF. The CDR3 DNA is TGTGCCAGCAGTTTATCGTCCCAGGGGGGGAACACTGAAGCTTTCTTT.

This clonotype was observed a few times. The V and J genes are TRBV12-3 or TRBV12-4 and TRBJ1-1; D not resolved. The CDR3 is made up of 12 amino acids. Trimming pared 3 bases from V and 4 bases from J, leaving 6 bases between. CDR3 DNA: TGTGCCAGCAGTTTGGGGTTCACTGAAGCTTTCTTT. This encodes CASSLGFTEAFF.

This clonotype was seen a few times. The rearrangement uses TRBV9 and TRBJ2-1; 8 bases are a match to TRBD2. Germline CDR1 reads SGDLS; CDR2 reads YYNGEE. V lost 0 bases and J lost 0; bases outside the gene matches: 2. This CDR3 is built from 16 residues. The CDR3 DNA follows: TGTGCCAGCAGCGTAGTAGCGGGAACCTCCTACAATGAGCAGTTCTTC. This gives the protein CASSVVAGTSYNEQFF. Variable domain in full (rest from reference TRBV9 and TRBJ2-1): DSGVTQTPKHLITATGQRVTLRCSPRSGDLSVYWYQQSLDQGLQFLIQYYNGEERAKGNILERFSAQQFPDLHSELNLSSLELGDSALYFCASSVVAGTSYNEQFFGPGTRLTVL.

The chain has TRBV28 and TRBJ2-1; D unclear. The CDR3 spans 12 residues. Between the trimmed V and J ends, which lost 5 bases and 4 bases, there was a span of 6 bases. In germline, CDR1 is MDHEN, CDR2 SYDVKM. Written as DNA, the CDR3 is TGTGCCAGCAGTAAATCATACAATGAGCAGTTCTTC. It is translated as CASSKSYNEQFF.

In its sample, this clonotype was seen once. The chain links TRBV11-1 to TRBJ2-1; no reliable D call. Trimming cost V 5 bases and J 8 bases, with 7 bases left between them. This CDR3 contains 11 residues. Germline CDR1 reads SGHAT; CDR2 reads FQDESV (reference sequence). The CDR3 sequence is CASSVEYEQFF. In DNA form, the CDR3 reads TGTGCCAGCAGCGTTGAATATGAGCAGTTCTTC.

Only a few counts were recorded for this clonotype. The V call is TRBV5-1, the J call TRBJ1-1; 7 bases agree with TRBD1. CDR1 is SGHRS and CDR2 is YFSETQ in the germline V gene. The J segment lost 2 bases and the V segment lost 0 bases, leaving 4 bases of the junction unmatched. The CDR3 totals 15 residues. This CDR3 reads CASSLAGDRNTEAFF. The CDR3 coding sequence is TGCGCCAGCAGCTTGGCGGGGGACAGAAACACTGAAGCTTTCTTT.

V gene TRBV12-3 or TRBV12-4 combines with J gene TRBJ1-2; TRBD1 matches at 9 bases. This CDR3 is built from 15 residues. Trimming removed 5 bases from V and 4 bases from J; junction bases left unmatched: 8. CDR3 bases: TGTGCCAGCAGTCGGACGACAGGGGGTCCCTATGGCTACACCTTC. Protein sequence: CASSRTTGGPYGYTF.

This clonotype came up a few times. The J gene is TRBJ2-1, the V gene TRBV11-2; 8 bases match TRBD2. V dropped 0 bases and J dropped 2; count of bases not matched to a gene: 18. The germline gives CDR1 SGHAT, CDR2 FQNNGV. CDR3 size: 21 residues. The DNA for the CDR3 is TGTGCCAGCAGCTTAGACAAACGTTGGCTAGCGGGTGAGGTCCCCTACAATGAGCAGTTCTTC. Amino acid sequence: CASSLDKRWLAGEVPYNEQFF.

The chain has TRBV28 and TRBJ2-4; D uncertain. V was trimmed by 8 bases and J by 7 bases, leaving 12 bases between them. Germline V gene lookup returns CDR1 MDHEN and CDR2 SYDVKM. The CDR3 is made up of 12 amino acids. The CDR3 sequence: CASGVLRNIQYF. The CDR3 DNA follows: TGTGCCAGCGGTGTCTTGCGTAACATTCAGTACTTC.

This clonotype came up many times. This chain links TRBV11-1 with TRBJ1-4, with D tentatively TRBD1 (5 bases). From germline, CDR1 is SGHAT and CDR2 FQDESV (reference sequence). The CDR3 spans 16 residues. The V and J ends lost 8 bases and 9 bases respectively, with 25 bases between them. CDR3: CASFHRLWGDRQKLFF. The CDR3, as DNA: TGTGCCAGCTTTCACCGATTGTGGGGGGATCGGCAAAAACTGTTTTTT.

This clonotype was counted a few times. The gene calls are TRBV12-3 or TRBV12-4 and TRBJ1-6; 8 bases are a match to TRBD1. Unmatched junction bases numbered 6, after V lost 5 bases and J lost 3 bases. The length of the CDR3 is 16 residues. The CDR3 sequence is CASSTGTGVYNSPLHF. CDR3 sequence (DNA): TGTGCCAGCAGTACCGGGACAGGAGTCTATAATTCACCCCTCCACTTT.

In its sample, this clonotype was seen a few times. The CDR3 coding sequence is TGTGCCAGCAGCTCTGACGGAGGGGTTTACGAGCAGTACTTC. It encodes CASSSDGGVYEQYF. The rearrangement joins TRBV7-9 to TRBJ2-7; the D gene is possibly TRBD2 (6 bases). V lost 4 bases, J lost 4 bases, and 14 bases lay in between. Germline values: CDR1 SEHNR, CDR2 FQNEAQ (reference sequence). The length of the CDR3 is 14 residues.

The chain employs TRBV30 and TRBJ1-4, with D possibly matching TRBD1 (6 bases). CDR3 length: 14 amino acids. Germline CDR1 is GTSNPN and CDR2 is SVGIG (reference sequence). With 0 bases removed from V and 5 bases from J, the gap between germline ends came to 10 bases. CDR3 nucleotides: TGTGCCTGGAGTGTCGACAGGTCGAATGAAAAACTGTTTTTT. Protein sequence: CAWSVDRSNEKLFF. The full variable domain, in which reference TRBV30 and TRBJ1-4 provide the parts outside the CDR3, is SQTIHQWPATLVQPVGSPLSLECTVEGTSNPNLYWYRQAAGRGLQLLFYSVGIGQISSEVPQNLSASRPQDRQFILSSKKLLLSDSGFYLCAWSVDRSNEKLFFGSGTQLSVL.

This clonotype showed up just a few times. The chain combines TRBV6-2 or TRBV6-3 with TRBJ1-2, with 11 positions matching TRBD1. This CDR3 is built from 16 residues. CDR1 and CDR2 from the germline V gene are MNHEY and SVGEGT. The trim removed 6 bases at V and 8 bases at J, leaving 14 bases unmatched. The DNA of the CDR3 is TGTGCCAGCAGGCCCGGGACAGGGGGAGTCCCGCAAGGCTACACCTTC. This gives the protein CASRPGTGGVPQGYTF.

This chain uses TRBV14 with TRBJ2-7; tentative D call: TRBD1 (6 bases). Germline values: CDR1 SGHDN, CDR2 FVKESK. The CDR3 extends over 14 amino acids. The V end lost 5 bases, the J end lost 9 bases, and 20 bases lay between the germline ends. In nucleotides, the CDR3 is TGTGCCAGCAGCGAGGCCGGGACAAGATTTGGGCAGTACTTC. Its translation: CASSEAGTRFGQYF.

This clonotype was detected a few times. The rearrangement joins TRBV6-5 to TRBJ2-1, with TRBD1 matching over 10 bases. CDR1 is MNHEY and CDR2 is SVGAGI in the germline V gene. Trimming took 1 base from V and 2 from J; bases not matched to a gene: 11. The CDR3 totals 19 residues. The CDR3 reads CASSYFGTGVLAPYNEQFF. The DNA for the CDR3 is TGTGCCAGCAGTTACTTCGGGACAGGGGTCCTAGCACCCTACAATGAGCAGTTCTTC.

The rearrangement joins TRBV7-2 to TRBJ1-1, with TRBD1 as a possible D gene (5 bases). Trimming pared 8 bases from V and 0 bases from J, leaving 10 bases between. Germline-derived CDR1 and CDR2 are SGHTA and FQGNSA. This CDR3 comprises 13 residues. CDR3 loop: CASGDRMNTEAFF. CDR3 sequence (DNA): TGTGCCAGCGGAGACAGAATGAACACTGAAGCTTTCTTT.

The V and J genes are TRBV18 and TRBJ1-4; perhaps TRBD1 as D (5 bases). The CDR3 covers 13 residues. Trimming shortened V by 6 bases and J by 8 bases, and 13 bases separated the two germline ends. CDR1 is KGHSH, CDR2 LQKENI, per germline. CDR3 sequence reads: CASSPGTEEKLFF. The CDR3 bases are TGTGCCAGCTCGCCCGGGACGGAGGAAAAACTGTTTTTT.

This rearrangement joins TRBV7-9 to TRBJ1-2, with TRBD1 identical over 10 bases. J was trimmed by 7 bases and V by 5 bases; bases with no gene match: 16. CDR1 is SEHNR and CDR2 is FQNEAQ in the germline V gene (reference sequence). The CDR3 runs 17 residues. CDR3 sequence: CASSGWKPGQGTVGYTF. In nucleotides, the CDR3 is TGTGCCAGCAGCGGATGGAAACCGGGACAGGGGACTGTTGGCTACACCTTC.

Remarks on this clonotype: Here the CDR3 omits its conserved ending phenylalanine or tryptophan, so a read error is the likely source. Here the CDR3 DNA reads TGTGCCAGCAGCCCGGGACAGGGGGGCGATCAGCCCCAGCATCTT. The encoded protein is CASSPGQGGDQPQHL. This rearrangement joins TRBV7-2 to TRBJ1-5, with 11 nucleotides matching TRBD1. The CDR3 consists of 15 residues. The junction had 5 bases not matched to a gene; V was cut back by 5 bases and J by 5 bases. The germline V gene encodes CDR1 SGHTA and CDR2 FQGNSA.

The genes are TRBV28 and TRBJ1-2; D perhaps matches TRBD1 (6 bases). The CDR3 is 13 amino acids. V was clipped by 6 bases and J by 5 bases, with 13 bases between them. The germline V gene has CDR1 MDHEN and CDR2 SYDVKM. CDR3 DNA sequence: TGTGCCAGCAGGACTACAGGGAGTTATGGCTACACCTTC. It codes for CASRTTGSYGYTF.

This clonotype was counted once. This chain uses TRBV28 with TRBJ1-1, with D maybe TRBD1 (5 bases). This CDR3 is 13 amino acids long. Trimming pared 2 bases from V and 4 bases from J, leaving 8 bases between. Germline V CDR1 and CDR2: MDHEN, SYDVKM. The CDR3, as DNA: TGTGCCAGCAGTTTAATCCAGGGCACTGAAGCTTTCTTT. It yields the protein CASSLIQGTEAFF.

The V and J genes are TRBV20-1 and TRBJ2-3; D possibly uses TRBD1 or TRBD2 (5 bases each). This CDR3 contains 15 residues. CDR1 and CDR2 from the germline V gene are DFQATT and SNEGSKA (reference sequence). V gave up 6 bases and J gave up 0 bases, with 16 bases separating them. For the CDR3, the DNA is TGCAGTGCCTTGGGGTGGGGGAAGAGCACAGATACGCAGTATTTT. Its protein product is CSALGWGKSTDTQYF.

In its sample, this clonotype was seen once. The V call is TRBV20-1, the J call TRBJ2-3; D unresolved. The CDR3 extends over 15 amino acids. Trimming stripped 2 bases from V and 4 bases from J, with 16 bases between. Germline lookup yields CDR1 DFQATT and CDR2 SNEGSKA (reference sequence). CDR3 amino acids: CSARSPGTEPDTQYF. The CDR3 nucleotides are TGCAGTGCTAGATCGCCGGGCACCGAACCAGATACGCAGTATTTT.

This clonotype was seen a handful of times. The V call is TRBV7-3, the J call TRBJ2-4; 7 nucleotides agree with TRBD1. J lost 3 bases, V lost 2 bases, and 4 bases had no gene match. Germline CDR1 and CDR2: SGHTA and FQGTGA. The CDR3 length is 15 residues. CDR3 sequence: CASSLYRDSKNIQYF. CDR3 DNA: TGTGCCAGCAGCTTATACCGGGACAGCAAAAACATTCAGTACTTC.

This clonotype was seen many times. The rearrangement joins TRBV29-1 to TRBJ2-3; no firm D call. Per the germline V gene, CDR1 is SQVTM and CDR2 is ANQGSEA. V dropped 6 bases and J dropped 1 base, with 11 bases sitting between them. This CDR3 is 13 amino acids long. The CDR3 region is CSVRRGGTDTQYF. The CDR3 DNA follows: TGCAGCGTCCGAAGAGGAGGCACAGATACGCAGTATTTT.

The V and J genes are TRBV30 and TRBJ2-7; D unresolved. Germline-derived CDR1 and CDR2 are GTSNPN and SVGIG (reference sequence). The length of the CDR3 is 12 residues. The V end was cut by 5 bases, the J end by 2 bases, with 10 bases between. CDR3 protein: CAWDGGAYEQYF. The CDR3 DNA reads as TGTGCCTGGGATGGTGGGGCCTACGAGCAGTACTTC.

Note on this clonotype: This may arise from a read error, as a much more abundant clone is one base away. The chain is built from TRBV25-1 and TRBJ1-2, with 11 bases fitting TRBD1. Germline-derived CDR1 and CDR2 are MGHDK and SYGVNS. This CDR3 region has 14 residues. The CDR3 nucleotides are TGTGCCAGCAGTGAAAAGGACAGGGGGCATGGCCACACCTTC. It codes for CASSEKDRGHGHTF.